This T cell receptor (beta chain) was observed in a study of T-cell memory formation after mild COVID-19. Overall study findings and caveats: Certain responding clones were present in pre-infection memory, suggesting participation of cross-reactive memory.

V lost 7 bases, J lost 6 bases, and 11 bases stayed unmatched. Germline CDR1 is LGHNA and CDR2 is YNFKEQ. CDR3 length: 16 amino acids. Points on this clonotype: The antigen remains undetermined.

Amplification by 5'RACE using constant-segment primers produced TCR alpha and TCR beta cDNA libraries that carried sample barcodes and UMIs. Each CDR3 protein is one row after TCRdb ran MiXCR on the 5' RACE reads. The data contain about 390,000 distinct CDR3 sequences, under 25% of them singletons. The sequence was collected from an adult woman who had mild COVID-19 (a few samples of this study predate the infection). Cell type and time point are not known. The chain uses TRBV4-2 and TRBJ2-7; 14 bases fit TRBD2. Sequences were obtained from PBMCs or a T cell subset sorted from them (not recorded which). As DNA, the CDR3 is TGTGCCAGCAACGCCCGACTAGCGGGGGGGCCCGGCGAGCAGTACTTC. It translates to CASNARLAGGPGEQYF.